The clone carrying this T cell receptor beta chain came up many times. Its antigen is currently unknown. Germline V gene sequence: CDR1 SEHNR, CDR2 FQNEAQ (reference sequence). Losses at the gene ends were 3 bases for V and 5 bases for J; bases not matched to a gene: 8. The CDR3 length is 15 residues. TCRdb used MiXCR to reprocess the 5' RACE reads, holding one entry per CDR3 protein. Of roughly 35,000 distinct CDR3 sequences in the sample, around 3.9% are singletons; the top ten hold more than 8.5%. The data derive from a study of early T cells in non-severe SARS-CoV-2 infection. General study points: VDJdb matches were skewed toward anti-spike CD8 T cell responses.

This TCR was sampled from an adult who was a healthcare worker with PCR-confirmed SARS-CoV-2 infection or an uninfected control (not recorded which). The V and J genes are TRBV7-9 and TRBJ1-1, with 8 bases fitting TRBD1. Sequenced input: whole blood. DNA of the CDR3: TGTGCCAGCAGCTTCGGACAGGGTAGTTCTACTGAAGCTTTCTTT. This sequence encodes CASSFGQGSSTEAFF.